This T cell receptor beta chain was sequenced during a study of shared T cell receptors in the human thymus. V was shortened by 5 bases and J by 2 bases, with 9 bases between the two germline ends. Germline CDR1 SNHLY, CDR2 FYNNEI. The CDR3 extends over 14 amino acids. Libraries were prepared by immunoSEQ multiplex PCR; TCRdb keeps only in-frame clonotypes and omits some of them. Among about 660,000 clones, around 87% were seen once, and the ten largest hold 0.009% to 0.0095%. The same data also contributed to another study, on human thymus T cells. According to that study: Thymus pieces cut out during corrective heart surgery were the tissue that was used. Overlap was high between thymic repertoires from unrelated individuals, as reported in related research.

Sequencing input: thymocytes. This clonotype was sampled from a boy under two years old with a congenital heart defect. The J gene is TRBJ2-2, the V gene TRBV2; no definite D call. In nucleotides, the CDR3 is TGTGCCAGCAGTTCGCAGGTTAACACCGGGGAGCTGTTTTTT. Its translation is CASSSQVNTGELFF.